This T cell receptor beta chain was obtained from a study of neoadjuvant anti-PD-1 for oral cavity cancer (dated by TCRdb to the early 2020s). Broadly, across the study: Patients mostly received three to four biweekly doses of nivolumab at 3 mg/kg before curative-intent surgical resection. Patients without progression received a fourth nivolumab dose around day 43 and underwent definitive surgical resection on days 50-56. Under RECIST 1.1, a patient counted as a responder if showing complete response, partial response or stable disease, and as a non-responder if showing progression. There were 11 to 13 patients in the parent correlative cohort, and the response rate was roughly 34%.

CDR1 and CDR2, looked up from the germline V gene (reference sequence), are GTSNPN and SVGIG. The CDR3, cysteine through phenylalanine, is 15 amino acids long. The kept DNA is CDR3 alone, 45 bases in frame from the first base. Compared with germline, V lacks 2 bases and J lacks 0 bases; bases without a gene match: 3. The paper as a whole reports these results and caveats: TCR analyses included only a few patients per response group, and the authors called for larger cohorts for validation. Higher pretreatment blood Treg/Th17 ratios correlated with both higher pretreatment blood TCRbeta clonality and lower post-treatment tumor TCRbeta clonality. After neoadjuvant nivolumab, non-responders showed significantly higher T cell clonality (Gini index) in PBMCs than responders did.

A single count supports this clone. Its target antigen remains unknown. No per-base quality is available; no much larger clone lies one base away. PBMC libraries used mostly about 480 ng of input genomic DNA for deep sequencing, with six replicates per sample. The immunoSEQ hsTCRbeta kit was used to prepare TCRbeta libraries, following the manufacturer's instructions. The completed libraries were mixed into a single pool at 3 nM, then sequenced with an Illumina NovaSeq 6000 S4 flow cell. The original methods were these. Raw data preprocessing and quality control were performed with the immunoSEQ Analyzer. The analysis was limited to productive rearrangements, and each clonotype was defined by a unique CDR3 amino acid sequence. Using the R package tcR, the researchers computed the Gini-Simpson index as their estimate of repertoire clonality. Gini indices were compared with Student's t test, and associations with tumor size change were assessed by Pearson correlation. Not all clones reach the TCRdb copy of this immuneACCESS table, which keeps in-frame sequences only. Checked studies attribute under half of the gap to unresolved V genes and leave the rest unexplained. V, J and clone size are those of that table, while D and trimming were read from the DNA. In all, the sample holds about 14,000 clones, and 76% of those were seen once. Of the sample, 2% to 2.5% is held by the ten largest clones.

The sample's time point label, decoded: after neoadjuvant nivolumab, at surgical resection. Patients had been newly diagnosed with stage II-IVA oral cavity squamous cell carcinoma, and no prior systemic or radiation treatment had been given to the patients. The cohort was composed of patients with HPV-negative, locally advanced oral cavity squamous cell carcinoma. Peripheral blood mononuclear cells were analyzed directly and were not maintained or expanded in culture. Samples came from a longitudinal correlative study of a single-arm phase II trial of neoadjuvant nivolumab in oral cavity squamous cell carcinoma. Subject-matched pre- and post-treatment PBMCs and tumors from three responders and three non-responders underwent genomic DNA-based TCRbeta sequencing. Peripheral blood mononuclear cells were collected before nivolumab treatment and again after treatment, at the time of surgery. The Maxwell RSC DNA from Cells kit was used to extract genomic DNA from PBMCs.

This clonotype was sampled from a person aged 35 to 85 with oral cavity squamous cell carcinoma. The source was PBMCs, collected after nivolumab (anti-PD-1) treatment. The rearrangement joined TRBV30 to TRBJ2-3, and 9 junctional nucleotides match TRBD1. The nucleotide sequence is TGTGCCTGGAGTACGGGACAGGGAAGCACAGATACGCAGTATTTT. It is translated as CAWSTGQGSTDTQYF.